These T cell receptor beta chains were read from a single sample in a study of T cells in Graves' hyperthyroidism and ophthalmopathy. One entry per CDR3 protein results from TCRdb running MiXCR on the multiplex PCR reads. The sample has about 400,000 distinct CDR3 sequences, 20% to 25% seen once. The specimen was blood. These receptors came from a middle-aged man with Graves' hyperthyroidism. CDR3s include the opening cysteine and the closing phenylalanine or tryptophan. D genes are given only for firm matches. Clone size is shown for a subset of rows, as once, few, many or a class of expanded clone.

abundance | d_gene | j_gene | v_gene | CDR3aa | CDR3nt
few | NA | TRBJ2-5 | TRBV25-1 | CASSGREGETQYF | TGTGCCAGCAGTGGACGGGAAGGAGAGACCCAGTACTTC
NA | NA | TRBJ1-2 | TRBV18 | CASSPDKDGCTF | TGTGCCAGCTCACCAGATAAGGATGGCTGCACCTTC
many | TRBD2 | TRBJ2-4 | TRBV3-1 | CASSLSGGGYIQYF | TGTGCCAGCAGCCTCTCGGGGGGTGGGTACATTCAGTACTTC
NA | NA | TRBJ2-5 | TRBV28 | CASRKTGIQETQYF | TGTGCCAGCAGGAAAACAGGGATCCAAGAGACCCAGTACTTC
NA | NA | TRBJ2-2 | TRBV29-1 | CSVSQNTGELFF | TGCAGCGTTTCTCAAAACACCGGGGAGCTGTTTTTT
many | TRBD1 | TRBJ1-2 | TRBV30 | CAGWTGGLYGYTF | TGTGCCGGCTGGACAGGGGGTCTTTATGGCTACACCTTC
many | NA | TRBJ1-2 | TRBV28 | CASTGGYGYTF | TGTGCCAGTACGGGAGGCTATGGCTACACCTTC
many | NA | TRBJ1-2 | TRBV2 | CASSEAVRFYGYTF | TGTGCCAGCAGTGAAGCAGTAAGATTCTATGGCTACACCTTC
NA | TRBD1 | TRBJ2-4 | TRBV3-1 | CASSLKQGSKNIQYF | TGTGCCAGCAGCCTAAAACAGGGGTCCAAAAACATTCAGTACTTC
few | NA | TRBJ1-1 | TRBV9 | CASSIQGSNTEAFF | TGTGCCAGCAGCATACAGGGATCTAACACTGAAGCTTTCTTT
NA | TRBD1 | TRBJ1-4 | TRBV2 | CASGTTGLNDEKLFF | TGTGCCAGCGGGACGACAGGGCTCAATGATGAAAAACTGTTTTTT
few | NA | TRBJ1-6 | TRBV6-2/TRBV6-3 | CASSYSNSYNSPLHF | TGTGCCAGCAGTTACTCGAATAGCTATAATTCACCCCTCCACTTT
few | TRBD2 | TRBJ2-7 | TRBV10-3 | CATRQRGEGEQYF | TGTGCCACCAGACAGCGGGGTGAGGGAGAGCAGTACTTC
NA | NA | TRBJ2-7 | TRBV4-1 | CASSQDRGGSNSYEQYF | TGCGCCAGCAGCCAAGATCGGGGCGGGTCCAACTCCTACGAGCAGTACTTC
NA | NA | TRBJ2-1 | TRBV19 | CASSNLQEGPFF | TGTGCCAGTAGTAACCTACAGGAGGGTCCGTTCTTC
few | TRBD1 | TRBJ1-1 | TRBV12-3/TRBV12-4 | CASSKGGQTEAFF | TGTGCCAGCAGCAAGGGGGGACAGACTGAAGCTTTCTTT